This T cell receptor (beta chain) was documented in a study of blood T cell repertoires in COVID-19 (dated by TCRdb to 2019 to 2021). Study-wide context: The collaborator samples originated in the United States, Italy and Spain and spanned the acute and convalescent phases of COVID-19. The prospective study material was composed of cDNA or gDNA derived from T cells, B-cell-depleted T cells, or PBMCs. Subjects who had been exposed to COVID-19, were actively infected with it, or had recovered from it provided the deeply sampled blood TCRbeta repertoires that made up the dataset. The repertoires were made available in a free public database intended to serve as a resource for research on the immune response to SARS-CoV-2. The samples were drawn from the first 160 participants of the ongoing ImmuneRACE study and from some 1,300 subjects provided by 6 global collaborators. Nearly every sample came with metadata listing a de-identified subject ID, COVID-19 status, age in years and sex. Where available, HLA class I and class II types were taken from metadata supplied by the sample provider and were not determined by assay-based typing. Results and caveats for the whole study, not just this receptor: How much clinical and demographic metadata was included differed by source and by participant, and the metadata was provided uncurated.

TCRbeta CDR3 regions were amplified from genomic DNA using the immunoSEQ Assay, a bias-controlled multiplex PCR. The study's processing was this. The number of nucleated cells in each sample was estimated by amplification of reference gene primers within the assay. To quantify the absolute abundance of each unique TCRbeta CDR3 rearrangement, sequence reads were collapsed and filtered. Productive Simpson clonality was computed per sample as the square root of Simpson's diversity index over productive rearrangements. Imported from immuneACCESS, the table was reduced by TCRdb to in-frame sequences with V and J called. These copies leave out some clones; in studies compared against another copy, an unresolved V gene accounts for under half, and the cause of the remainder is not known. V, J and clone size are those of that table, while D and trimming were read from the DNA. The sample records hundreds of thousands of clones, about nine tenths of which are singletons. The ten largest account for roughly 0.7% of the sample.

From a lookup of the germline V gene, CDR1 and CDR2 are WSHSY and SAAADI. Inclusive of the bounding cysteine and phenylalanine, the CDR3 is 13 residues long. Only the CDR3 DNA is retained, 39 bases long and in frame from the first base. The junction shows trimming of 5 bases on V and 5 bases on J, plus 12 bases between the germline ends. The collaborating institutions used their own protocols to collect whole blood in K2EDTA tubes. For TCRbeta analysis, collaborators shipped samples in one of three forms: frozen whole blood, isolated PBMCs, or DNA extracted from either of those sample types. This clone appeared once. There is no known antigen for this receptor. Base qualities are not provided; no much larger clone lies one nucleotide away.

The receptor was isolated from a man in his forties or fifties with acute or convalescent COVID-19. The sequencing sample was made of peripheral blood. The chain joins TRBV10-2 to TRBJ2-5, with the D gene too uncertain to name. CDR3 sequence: CASSPSGPETQYF. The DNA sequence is TGCGCCAGCAGTCCCAGTGGTCCCGAGACCCAGTACTTC.